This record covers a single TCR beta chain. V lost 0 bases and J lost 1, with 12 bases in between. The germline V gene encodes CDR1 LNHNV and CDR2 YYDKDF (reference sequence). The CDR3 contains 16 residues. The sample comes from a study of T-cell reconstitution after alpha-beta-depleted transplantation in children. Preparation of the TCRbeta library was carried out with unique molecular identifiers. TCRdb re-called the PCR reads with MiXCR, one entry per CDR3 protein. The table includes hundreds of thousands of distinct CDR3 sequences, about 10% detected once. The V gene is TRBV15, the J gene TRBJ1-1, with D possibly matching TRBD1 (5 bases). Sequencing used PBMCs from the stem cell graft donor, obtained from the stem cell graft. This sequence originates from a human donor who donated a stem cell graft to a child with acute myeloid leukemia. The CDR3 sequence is CATSRERPGPNTEAFF. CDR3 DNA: TGTGCCACCAGCAGAGAACGGCCAGGGCCGAACACTGAAGCTTTCTTT. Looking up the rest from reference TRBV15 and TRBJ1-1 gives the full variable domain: DAMVIQNPRYQVTQFGKPVTLSCSQTLNHNVMYWYQQKSSQAPKLLFHYYDKDFNNEADTPDNFQSRRPNTSFCFLDIRSPGLGDTAMYLCATSRERPGPNTEAFFGQGTRLTVV.